The clone carrying this T cell receptor (beta chain) turned up a few times. Its antigen is currently unknown. The V gene's germline CDR1 is DFQATT and CDR2 SNEGSKA (reference sequence). The CDR3 contains 16 residues. The ends lost 4 bases at V and 3 bases at J; junction bases unmatched: 9. Via MiXCR, TCRdb re-called the 5' RACE reads, giving one row per CDR3 protein. The sample contains over 700,000 distinct CDR3 sequences, roughly 20% of which appear only once. This sample is part of a study of CD8 T cells in ankylosing spondylitis. Study-wide results and caveats: For ankylosing spondylitis blood, a TCR beta motif of several highly homologous variants appeared characteristic.

This chain joins TRBV20-1 and TRBJ2-7; 13 bases align to TRBD2. The origin of this receptor is a male donor with ankylosing spondylitis. Sample: blood, either unsorted or a sorted T cell fraction (not recorded which). The CDR3 sequence: CSANGKGTSGVYEQYF. CDR3 DNA sequence: TGCAGTGCTAACGGCAAAGGGACTAGCGGGGTCTACGAGCAGTACTTC.